This T cell receptor beta chain appears in the sequencing data of a study of cytomegalovirus exposure and HLA in healthy donors. The length of the CDR3 is 15 residues. The V gene end was trimmed by 5 bases and the J gene end by 7 bases; junction bases not matched to a gene: 10. Germline values: CDR1 MNHEY, CDR2 SVGAGI. In the PCR, 60 Vbeta and 13 Jbeta primers were used. This table comes from immunoSEQ multiplex PCR, and its TCRdb copy is limited to in-frame clones, with some not included. The sample contains more than 80,000 clones, around 76% of which appear only once. The receptor's source is an older woman in good health and CMV-seropositive. Sequenced: PBMCs. The chain couples TRBV6-5 to TRBJ1-4; 7 bases map to TRBD1. The CDR3 DNA follows: TGTGCCAGCAGTCAGAGGGGGCGCCGAGGTGAAAAACTGTTTTTT. Translation: CASSQRGRRGEKLFF.